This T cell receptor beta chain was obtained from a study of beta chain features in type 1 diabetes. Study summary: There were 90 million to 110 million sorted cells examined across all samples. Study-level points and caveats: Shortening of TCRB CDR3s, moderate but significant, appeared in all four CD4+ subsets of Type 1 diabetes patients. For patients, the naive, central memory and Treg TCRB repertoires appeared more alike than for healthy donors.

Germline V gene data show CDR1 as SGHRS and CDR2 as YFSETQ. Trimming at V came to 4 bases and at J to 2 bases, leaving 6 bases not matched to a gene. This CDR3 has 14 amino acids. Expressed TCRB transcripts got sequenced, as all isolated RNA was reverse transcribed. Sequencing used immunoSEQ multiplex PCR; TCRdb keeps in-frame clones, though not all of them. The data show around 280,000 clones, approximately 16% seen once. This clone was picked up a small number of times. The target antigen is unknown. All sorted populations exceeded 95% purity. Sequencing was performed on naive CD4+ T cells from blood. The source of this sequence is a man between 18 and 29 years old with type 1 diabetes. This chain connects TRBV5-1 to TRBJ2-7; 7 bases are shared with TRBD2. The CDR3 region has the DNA TGCGCCAGCAGCCAGGCTAGCGGCGCCTACGAGCAGTACTTC. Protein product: CASSQASGAYEQYF.